This TCR beta chain came from a study of regulatory T cells in long-lasting Graves disease. Overall study findings and caveats: Patients whose Graves' disease persisted exhibited lower TCR diversity than those newly diagnosed. Preferential use of TRBV28, TRBJ1-2 and TRBJ2-5 was seen in persistent disease.

Sequencing libraries for TCR beta were prepared with iRepertoire HTBI primers and Arm-PCR of CDR3 regions. TCRdb reanalysed the multiplex PCR reads using MiXCR and keeps one entry per CDR3 protein. The repertoire holds approximately 690,000 distinct CDR3 sequences, with around 30% as singletons. Time point noted: persistent/refractory GD, antithyroid drugs over 5 years with positive TRAb. After RNA was extracted from PBMCs, the TCR library was made from it. Notes on this clonotype: Its antigen is still unknown.

The germline V gene encodes CDR1 DFQATT and CDR2 SNEGSKA (reference sequence). The CDR3 length is 14 residues. Trimming took 3 bases from V and 0 from J, leaving 9 bases between them. Sequencing used peripheral blood mononuclear cells (PBMCs), obtained when the disease was refractory, from a patient treated with antithyroid drugs. The receptor was isolated from a female donor with Graves disease. The V call is TRBV20-1, the J call TRBJ1-5; D is ambiguous. The CDR3 coding sequence is TGCAGTGCTAGGGCCAGATATAGCAATCAGCCCCAGCATTTT. Translation gives CSARARYSNQPQHF.